This T cell receptor beta chain was captured by sequencing in a study of blood T cells in healthy people across ages. This clonotype was detected a few times. Combining a sample-barcoded 5' primer with a J-beta primer mix, a second PCR ran for roughly 7 to 11 cycles. A single record per CDR3 protein comes from TCRdb applying MiXCR to the 5' RACE reads. This sample yields 1.5 million to 2 million distinct CDR3 sequences, of which around 35% are seen a single time; roughly 12% belongs to the top ten. This CDR3 is 15 amino acids long. Germline V lookup: CDR1 MNHEY, CDR2 SVGAGI. V lost 8 bases, J lost 5 bases, and 19 bases lay in between.

The chain joins TRBV6-5 to TRBJ2-1; no reliable D call. This TCR derives from a woman aged 25 to 45 in good health. Sequenced material: blood. The CDR3 sequence: CASCPSVGRDNEQFF. In nucleotides, the CDR3 is TGTGCCAGCTGCCCCTCGGTGGGCCGGGACAATGAGCAGTTCTTC.